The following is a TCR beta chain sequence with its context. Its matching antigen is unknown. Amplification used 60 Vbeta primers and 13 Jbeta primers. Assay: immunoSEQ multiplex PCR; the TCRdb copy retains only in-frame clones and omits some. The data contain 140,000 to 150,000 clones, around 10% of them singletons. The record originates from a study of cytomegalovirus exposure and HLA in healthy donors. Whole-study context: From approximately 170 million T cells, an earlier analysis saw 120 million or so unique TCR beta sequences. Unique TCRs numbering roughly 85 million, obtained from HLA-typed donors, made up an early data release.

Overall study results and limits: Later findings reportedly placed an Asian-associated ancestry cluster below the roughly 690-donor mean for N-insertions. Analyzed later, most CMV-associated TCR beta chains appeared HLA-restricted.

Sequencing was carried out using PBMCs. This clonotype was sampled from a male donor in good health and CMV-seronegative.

CDR3 in DNA: TGCGCCAGCAGCCAAGATCCAAATAGCGAGGGCACAGATACGCAGTATTTT. Its translation: CASSQDPNSEGTDTQYF. The V and J genes are TRBV4-3 and TRBJ2-3; TRBD2 is a possible D gene (5 bases). Germline CDR1 and CDR2: LGHNA and YSLEER. V was clipped by 0 bases and J by 1 base, with 14 bases between them. The CDR3 is 17 amino acids.